These 24 T cell receptor beta chains originate from one sample sequenced in a study of identical twins. TCRdb reprocessed the 5' RACE reads with MiXCR, giving one entry per CDR3 protein. The data hold some 260,000 distinct CDR3 sequences, with around 15% observed a single time. Sequenced: memory (CD45RO+) T cells sorted from blood. The receptors here all came from a woman aged 18-29 years in good health.

The rearrangement uses TRBV4-1 and TRBJ1-1; TRBD1 matches at 10 bases. This CDR3 has 14 amino acids. V was clipped by 4 bases and J by 8 bases; unmatched bases: 7. Germline V gene data show CDR1 as MGHRA and CDR2 as YSYEKL. The CDR3 protein is CASSRMTGGAEAFF. CDR3 bases: TGCGCCAGCAGCCGAATGACAGGGGGCGCCGAAGCTTTCTTT.

This clonotype was detected many times. The chain employs TRBV6-4 and TRBJ2-3, with 11 bases identical to TRBD2. The V and J ends lost 4 bases and 3 bases, in that order; junction bases with no gene match: 3. CDR1 and CDR2 from the germline V gene are MRHNA and SNTAGT. CDR3 length equals 15 residues. CDR3 region: CASSVAGGPTDTQYF. In DNA form, the CDR3 reads TGTGCCAGCAGTGTAGCGGGGGGGCCGACAGATACGCAGTATTTT.

The table lists this clonotype with a few counts. The chain combines TRBV20-1 with TRBJ1-1, with D unclear. V lost 0 bases and J 11 bases, leaving 7 bases between the germline ends. Germline lookup yields CDR1 DFQATT and CDR2 SNEGSKA (reference sequence). The CDR3 sequence is 10 residues long. The CDR3 protein is CSARDNRAFF. CDR3 nucleotides: TGCAGTGCTAGAGATAATCGGGCTTTCTTT.

In this sample, this clonotype turned up a few times. This chain links TRBV7-9 with TRBJ1-2; no definite D call. The CDR3 consists of 12 residues. The ends were cut back, 2 bases at V and 8 bases at J, with 9 bases in the middle. Per germline, CDR1 SEHNR and CDR2 FQNEAQ (reference sequence). The CDR3 spells CASSLNFLGYTF. DNA for the CDR3: TGTGCCAGCAGCTTAAATTTCCTGGGCTACACCTTC.

The rearrangement joins TRBV20-1 to TRBJ1-6; TRBD1 might be the D (6 bases). This CDR3 spans 13 amino acids. Germline CDR1 DFQATT, CDR2 SNEGSKA (reference sequence). The V and J ends lost 0 bases and 14 bases respectively, with 14 bases between them. CDR3 nucleotides: TGCAGTGCTAGAGATCTGGGGGCCTACGCCCTCCACTTT. Amino acids: CSARDLGAYALHF.

This clonotype was counted only a few times. This sequence joins TRBV18 and TRBJ2-4; 7 nucleotides align to TRBD2. This CDR3 is 15 amino acids long. Germline-derived CDR1 and CDR2 are KGHSH and LQKENI. The V and J ends lost 2 bases and 2 bases, in that order; junction bases with no gene match: 3. The CDR3: CASSPLGGTKNIQYF. The CDR3 bases are TGTGCCAGCTCACCATTGGGAGGGACCAAAAACATTCAGTACTTC. The full variable domain, its missing parts supplied by reference TRBV18 and TRBJ2-4, is NAGVMQNPRHLVRRRGQEARLRCSPMKGHSHVYWYRQLPEEGLKFMVYLQKENIIDESGMPKERFSAEFPKEGPSILRIQQVVRGDSAAYFCASSPLGGTKNIQYFGAGTRLSVL.

The chain carries TRBV15 and TRBJ1-1, with D possibly matching TRBD1 (6 bases). This CDR3 has 14 amino acids. V lost 9 bases, J lost 7 bases, and 21 bases lay in between. Germline V gene lookup returns CDR1 LNHNV and CDR2 YYDKDF (reference sequence). CDR3 nucleotide sequence: TGTGCCACACGCGGGCCCAGGGGATCGTTTGAAGCTTTCTTT. This gives the protein CATRGPRGSFEAFF.

This clonotype was seen only a few times. The chain uses TRBV9 and TRBJ2-3; TRBD2 matches 9 bases. V lost 4 bases to trimming and J lost 2 bases; unmatched junction nucleotides: 14. CDR3 size: 18 residues. Germline V CDR1 and CDR2: SGDLS, YYNGEE. The CDR3 DNA follows: TGTGCCAGCAGCTTAGGACTAGCGAGCGCTCCTTTCACAGATACGCAGTATTTT. It specifies CASSLGLASAPFTDTQYF.

The chain employs TRBV15 and TRBJ1-2; tentatively, D is TRBD1 (5 bases). Germline assignment: CDR1 LNHNV and CDR2 YYDKDF (reference sequence). The CDR3 has 15 residues. V was cut by 0 bases and J by 2 bases, with 10 bases left in between. The CDR3 nucleotides read TGTGCCACCAGCAGAGATGGATCAGGGAACTATGGCTACACCTTC. Encoded protein: CATSRDGSGNYGYTF.

CDR3 sequence reads: CASGLVGSSGPSSYNEQFF. CDR3 coding DNA: TGTGCTAGTGGTTTGGTAGGGAGTAGCGGGCCTAGCTCCTACAATGAGCAGTTCTTC. V and J are TRBV12-5 and TRBJ2-1; TRBD2 agrees at 7 bases. V lost 0 bases, J lost 0 bases, and 11 bases stayed unmatched. The CDR3 consists of 19 residues. CDR1 LGHNT and CDR2 FRNRAP come from the germline V gene.

The chain has TRBV6-5 and TRBJ2-1; D call uncertain. The V gene lost 4 bases and the J gene lost 6 bases, with 13 bases spanning the gap. CDR3 length: 14 amino acids. Germline CDR1 reads MNHEY; CDR2 reads SVGAGI. The CDR3 DNA is TGTGCCAGCAGTTCAGACCACGGGCGCAATGAGCAGTTCTTC. It yields the protein CASSSDHGRNEQFF.

Many counts were recorded for this clonotype. CDR3 sequence reads: CATITEGSTDTQYF. For the CDR3, the DNA is TGTGCCACCATTACCGAGGGATCCACAGATACGCAGTATTTT. This chain uses TRBV6-2 or TRBV6-3 with TRBJ2-3; D possibly corresponds to TRBD2 (5 bases). The V gene's germline CDR1 is MNHEY and CDR2 SVGEGT. V lost 10 bases, J lost 2 bases, and 16 bases lay in between. The CDR3 loop spans 14 amino acids.

This clonotype was counted between two and nine times. V gene TRBV29-1 combines with J gene TRBJ1-2; D is undetermined. CDR3 length: 12 residues. Trimming stripped 7 bases from V and 3 bases from J, with 12 bases between. The V gene's germline CDR1 is SQVTM and CDR2 ANQGSEA. The CDR3 loop is CSASDGDYGYTF. In DNA, the CDR3 is TGCAGCGCATCGGACGGAGACTATGGCTACACCTTC.

At least ten counts were recorded for this clonotype. This chain links TRBV4-3 with TRBJ2-3; 8 bases are shared with TRBD2. The CDR3 consists of 17 residues. With 4 bases clipped from V and 6 bases from J, the junction kept 15 bases outside the gene matches. The germline CDR1 and CDR2 sequences are LGHNA and YSLEER. CDR3 nucleotides: TGCGCCAGCAGCCGCAAGCCCCCGGGAGGGTCTGTGGATACGCAGTATTTT. This gives the protein CASSRKPPGGSVDTQYF.

The V call is TRBV25-1, the J call TRBJ2-5, with no clear D. The germline gives CDR1 MGHDK, CDR2 SYGVNS. The CDR3 runs 15 residues. V was pared by 5 bases and J by 4 bases, with 17 bases between. CDR3 DNA: TGTGCCAGCAGTCCTGGACGTACACGAGGAGAGACCCAGTACTTC. It translates to CASSPGRTRGETQYF.

The CDR3 sequence is CASSQEFLAGEQFF. In DNA form, the CDR3 reads TGCGCCAGCAGCCAAGAATTCCTAGCGGGCGAGCAGTTCTTC. This chain joins TRBV4-3 and TRBJ2-1; 8 positions match TRBD2. CDR1 and CDR2 (germline): LGHNA, YSLEER. The CDR3 is made up of 14 amino acids. The ends lost 0 bases at V and 10 bases at J; junction bases unmatched: 5.

This clonotype was seen only a few times. One end of the junction is discordant with germline, which a read error may explain. The rearrangement joins TRBV10-3 to TRBJ2-7; TRBD2 aligns across 13 bases. Germline CDR1 reads ENHRY; CDR2 reads SYGVKD. The CDR3 is 15 amino acids. The CDR3 DNA reads as TGTGCCATCAGTGAGTTGGGACTAGCGGGATCTTCGTGGTGCTTC. Residues: CAISELGLAGSSWCF.

This clonotype was counted only a few times. The rearrangement joins TRBV9 to TRBJ2-7, with D unresolved. V lost 0 bases to trimming and J lost 5 bases, with 9 bases between them. The length of the CDR3 is 13 residues. Per the germline V gene, CDR1 is SGDLS and CDR2 is YYNGEE. CDR3 sequence reads: CASSVGPDHEQYF. For the CDR3, the DNA is TGTGCCAGCAGCGTAGGACCCGACCACGAGCAGTACTTC.

The rearrangement joins TRBV20-1 to TRBJ1-1, with D possibly TRBD1 on 5 matching bases. Per germline, CDR1 DFQATT and CDR2 SNEGSKA (reference sequence). There are 13 residues in the CDR3. V was clipped by 2 bases and J by 4 bases, with 11 bases between them. The CDR3, as DNA: TGCAGTGCTAGAAGGGGAGGAGGCACTGAAGCTTTCTTT. As protein: CSARRGGGTEAFF.

This clonotype was counted at least ten times. The chain employs TRBV7-9 and TRBJ1-2; a possible D gene is TRBD1 (5 bases). The CDR3 contains 12 residues. V was clipped by 3 bases and J by 8 bases, with 10 bases between them. Germline assignment: CDR1 SEHNR and CDR2 FQNEAQ (reference sequence). CDR3 bases: TGTGCCAGCAGCTTTCAAGGGGCCGGCTACACCTTC. It encodes CASSFQGAGYTF.

Only a few counts were recorded for this clonotype. V gene TRBV20-1 combines with J gene TRBJ2-7, with D possibly being TRBD2 (7 bases). The CDR3 has 14 amino acids. V was trimmed by 4 bases and J by 5 bases, leaving 18 bases between them. Germline V gives CDR1 DFQATT, CDR2 SNEGSKA (reference sequence). CDR3 residues: CSATWGGRNHEQYF. The CDR3 coding sequence is TGCAGTGCTACCTGGGGGGGGCGCAACCACGAGCAGTACTTC.

This clonotype was detected ten times or more. The J gene is TRBJ2-1, the V gene TRBV15, with TRBD2 matching over 14 bases. Germline values: CDR1 LNHNV, CDR2 YYDKDF (reference sequence). After removal of 5 bases from V and 6 bases from J, the junction contained 6 bases not matched to a gene. The CDR3 covers 16 residues. The CDR3 DNA sequence: TGTGCCACCAGCGCCGGACTAGCGGGAGGTTCCAATGAGCAGTTCTTC. The encoded protein is CATSAGLAGGSNEQFF.

This chain joins TRBV7-2 and TRBJ2-1, with TRBD1 matching 9 bases. This CDR3 has 15 amino acids. Germline values: CDR1 SGHTA, CDR2 FQGNSA. V lost 5 bases, J lost 8 bases, and 10 bases stayed unmatched. The CDR3 sequence is CASSRQPRTGDEQFF. The CDR3 bases are TGTGCCAGCAGCCGACAACCCAGGACAGGGGATGAGCAGTTCTTC.

The genes are TRBV5-1 and TRBJ2-1; 8 bases agree with TRBD2. The CDR3 extends over 14 amino acids. V dropped 7 bases and J dropped 9; count of bases not matched to a gene: 12. CDR1 and CDR2 from the germline V gene are SGHRS and YFSETQ. The chain's CDR3 is CASYQAGAGGEQFF. Written as DNA, the CDR3 is TGCGCCAGCTACCAAGCGGGGGCCGGGGGTGAGCAGTTCTTC. Full variable domain (remainder filled in from reference TRBV5-1 and TRBJ2-1): KAGVTQTPRYLIKTRGQQVTLSCSPISGHRSVSWYQQTPGQGLQFLFEYFSETQRNKGNFPGRFSGRQFSNSRSEMNVSTLELGDSALYLCASYQAGAGGEQFFGPGTRLTVL.